The present entry profiles one T cell receptor (beta chain) with its context. The antigen is not known. These data originate in a study of shared clonotypes between healthy human individuals. Findings of the study overall: The sole specimen, blood, was sampled, and tissue repertoires likely differ.

Samples underwent the assay at deep level. Roughly 200 ng DNA, tens of thousands of T cell genomes, went into each sorted-subset replicate PCR. In the study's own analysis: Filtering differed for immunoSEQ, which gave only junction sequences without quality scores. Repertoires were generated with immunoSEQ multiplex PCR, while TCRdb's copy carries only in-frame clones and drops some. The V and J calls and clone size are taken from that table; D and trimming were inferred from the DNA. The table lists roughly 2,300,000 clones, under 95% of them singletons. V shed 5 bases, J shed 2 bases, and the junction held 5 bases outside the gene matches. The CDR3 sequence is 15 residues long. CDR1 and CDR2 from the germline V gene are SGHAT and FQNNGV.

This sequence joins TRBV11-2 and TRBJ2-1, with TRBD2 matching over 8 bases. The sequencing input was naive CD4+ T cells from PBMCs. Subset given: CD45RA+ positively selected. The sequence came from a young man in good health. Some clones in this sample may be carry-over from other donors' samples. DNA for the CDR3: TGTGCCAGCAGCCCCTCAGCGGGGGCCTACAATGAGCAGTTCTTC. Translation gives CASSPSAGAYNEQFF.